These T cell receptor beta chains were read from a single sample in a study of T-cell reconstitution after alpha-beta-depleted transplantation in children. MiXCR, applied by TCRdb to the PCR reads, yields one record per CDR3 protein. Counted here are some 500,000 distinct CDR3 sequences, approximately 20% occurring once; the ten biggest clones make up 3.3%. The sample in question was PBMCs from the stem cell graft donor, obtained from the stem cell graft. Source of these receptors: a human donor who donated a stem cell graft to a child with acute lymphoblastic leukemia. Both conserved end residues are part of each CDR3. Fields, in order: J gene, D gene, clone size, V gene, CDR3 DNA, CDR3 protein. D genes are given only for firm matches. Not all rows give a size; the values are once, few, many and, for expanded clones, a class.

j_call: TRBJ2-1; d_call: NA; clone_size: NA; v_call: TRBV11-1; cdr3_nt: TGTGCCAGCAGCTCTCCTATGGCAAGCTCCTACAATGAGCAGTTCTTC; cdr3_aa: CASSSPMASSYNEQFF
j_call: TRBJ2-7; d_call: NA; clone_size: few; v_call: TRBV3-1; cdr3_nt: TGTGCCAGCAGCCATCCGGGTAGGGGGACCTACGAGCAGTACTTC; cdr3_aa: CASSHPGRGTYEQYF
j_call: TRBJ2-1; d_call: NA; clone_size: few; v_call: TRBV9; cdr3_nt: TGTGCCAGCAGCGGAGGGGACGGTGAGCAGTTCTTC; cdr3_aa: CASSGGDGEQFF
j_call: TRBJ2-1; d_call: TRBD2; clone_size: NA; v_call: TRBV9; cdr3_nt: TGTGCCAGCAGCCGTATAGCGGGAGGGCCTTTTGTTGAGCAGTTCTTC; cdr3_aa: CASSRIAGGPFVEQFF
j_call: TRBJ1-1; d_call: TRBD1; clone_size: NA; v_call: TRBV7-9; cdr3_nt: TGTGCCAGCAGCGAGCGGACAGGGAAAGCTTTCTTT; cdr3_aa: CASSERTGKAFF
j_call: TRBJ2-1; d_call: TRBD2; clone_size: NA; v_call: TRBV5-1; cdr3_nt: TGCGCCAGCAGCAGCGGACTAGCGAGCGATGAGCAGTTCTTC; cdr3_aa: CASSSGLASDEQFF
j_call: TRBJ2-5; d_call: NA; clone_size: few; v_call: TRBV9; cdr3_nt: TGTGCCAGCGAGGGGGACGGTCAAGAGACCCAGTACTTC; cdr3_aa: CASEGDGQETQYF
j_call: TRBJ2-3; d_call: TRBD2; clone_size: NA; v_call: TRBV7-3; cdr3_nt: TGTGCCAGCAGCTTACAGGATGCGGGAGAGGGGCCCACAGATACGCAGTATTTT; cdr3_aa: CASSLQDAGEGPTDTQYF
j_call: TRBJ2-6; d_call: NA; clone_size: NA; v_call: TRBV29-1; cdr3_nt: TGCAGCGTTGAAGTCCCGGGTGGGGCCAACGTCCTGACTTTC; cdr3_aa: CSVEVPGGANVLTF
j_call: TRBJ2-2; d_call: NA; clone_size: few; v_call: TRBV18; cdr3_nt: TGTGCCAGCTCACCGGTGACCGGGGAGCTGTTTTTT; cdr3_aa: CASSPVTGELFF
j_call: TRBJ2-7; d_call: TRBD1; clone_size: few; v_call: TRBV24-1; cdr3_nt: TGTGCCACCAGTGCCGCCTTTCAAAGGGACAGGATCTTCTCCTACGAGCAGTACTTC; cdr3_aa: CATSAAFQRDRIFSYEQYF
j_call: TRBJ1-1; d_call: NA; clone_size: NA; v_call: TRBV7-3; cdr3_nt: TGTGCCAGCAGCTTAGAATATAAGCCCACTGAAGCTTTCTTT; cdr3_aa: CASSLEYKPTEAFF
j_call: TRBJ1-2; d_call: NA; clone_size: few; v_call: TRBV6-5; cdr3_nt: TGTGCCAGCAGTTACTCCGATCGGACGGTCTATGGCTACACCTTC; cdr3_aa: CASSYSDRTVYGYTF
j_call: TRBJ2-7; d_call: TRBD1; clone_size: NA; v_call: TRBV25-1; cdr3_nt: TGTGCCAGCAGTGAATGGGAGACAGGGACCTACGAGCAGTACTTC; cdr3_aa: CASSEWETGTYEQYF
j_call: TRBJ2-3; d_call: NA; clone_size: NA; v_call: TRBV7-3; cdr3_nt: TGTGCCAGCAGCCCCCTCTCCGGGAGAGACGCAGATACGCAGTATTTT; cdr3_aa: CASSPLSGRDADTQYF